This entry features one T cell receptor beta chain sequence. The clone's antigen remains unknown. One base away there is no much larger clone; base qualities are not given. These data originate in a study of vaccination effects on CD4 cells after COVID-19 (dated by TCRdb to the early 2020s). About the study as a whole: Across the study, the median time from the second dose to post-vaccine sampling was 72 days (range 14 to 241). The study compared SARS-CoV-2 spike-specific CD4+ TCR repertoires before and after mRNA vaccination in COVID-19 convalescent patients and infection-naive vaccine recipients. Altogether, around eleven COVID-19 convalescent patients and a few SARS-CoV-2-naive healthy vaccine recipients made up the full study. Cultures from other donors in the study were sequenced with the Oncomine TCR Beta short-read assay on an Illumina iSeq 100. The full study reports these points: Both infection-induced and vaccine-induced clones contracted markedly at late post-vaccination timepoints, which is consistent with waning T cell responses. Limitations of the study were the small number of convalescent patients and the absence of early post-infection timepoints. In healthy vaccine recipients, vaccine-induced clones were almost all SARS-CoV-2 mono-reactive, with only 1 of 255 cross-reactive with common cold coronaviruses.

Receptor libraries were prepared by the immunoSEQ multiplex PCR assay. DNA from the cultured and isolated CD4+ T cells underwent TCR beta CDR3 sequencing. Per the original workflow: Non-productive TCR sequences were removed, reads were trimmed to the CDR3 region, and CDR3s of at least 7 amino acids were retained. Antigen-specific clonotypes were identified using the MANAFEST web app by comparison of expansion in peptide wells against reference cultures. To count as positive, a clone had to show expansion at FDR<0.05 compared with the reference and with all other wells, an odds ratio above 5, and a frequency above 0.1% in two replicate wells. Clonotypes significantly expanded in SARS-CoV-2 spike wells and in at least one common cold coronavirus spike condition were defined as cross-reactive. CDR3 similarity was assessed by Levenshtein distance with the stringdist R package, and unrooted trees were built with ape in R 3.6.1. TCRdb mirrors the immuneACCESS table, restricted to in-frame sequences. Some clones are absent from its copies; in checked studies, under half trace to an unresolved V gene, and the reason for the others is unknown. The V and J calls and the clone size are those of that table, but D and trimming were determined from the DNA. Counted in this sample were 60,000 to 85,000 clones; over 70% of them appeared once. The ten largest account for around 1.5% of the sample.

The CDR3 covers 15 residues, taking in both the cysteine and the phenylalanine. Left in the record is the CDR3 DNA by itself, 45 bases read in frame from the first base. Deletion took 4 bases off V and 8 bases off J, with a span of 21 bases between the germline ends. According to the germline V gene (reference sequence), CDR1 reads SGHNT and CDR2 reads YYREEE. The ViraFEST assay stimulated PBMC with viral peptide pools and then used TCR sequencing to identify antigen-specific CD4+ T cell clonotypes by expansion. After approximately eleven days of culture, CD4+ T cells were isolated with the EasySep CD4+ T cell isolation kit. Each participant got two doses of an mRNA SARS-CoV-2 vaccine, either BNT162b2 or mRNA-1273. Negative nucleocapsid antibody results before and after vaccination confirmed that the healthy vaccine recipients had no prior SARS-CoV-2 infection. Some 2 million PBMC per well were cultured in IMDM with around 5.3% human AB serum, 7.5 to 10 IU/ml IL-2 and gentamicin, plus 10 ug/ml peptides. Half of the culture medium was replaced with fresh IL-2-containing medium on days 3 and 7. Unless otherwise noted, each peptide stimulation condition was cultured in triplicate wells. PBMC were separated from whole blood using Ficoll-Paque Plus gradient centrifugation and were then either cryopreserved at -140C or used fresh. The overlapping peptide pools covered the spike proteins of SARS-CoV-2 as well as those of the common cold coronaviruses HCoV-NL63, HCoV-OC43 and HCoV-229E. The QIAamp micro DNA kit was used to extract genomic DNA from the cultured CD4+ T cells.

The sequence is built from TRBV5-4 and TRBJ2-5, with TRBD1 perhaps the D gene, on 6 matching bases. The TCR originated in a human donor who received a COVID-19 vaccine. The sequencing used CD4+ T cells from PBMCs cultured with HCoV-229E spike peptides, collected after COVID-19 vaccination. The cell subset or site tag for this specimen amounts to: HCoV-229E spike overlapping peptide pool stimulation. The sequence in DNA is TGTGCCAGCAGCGGACGCGACAGGCTGGGAGAAACCCAGTACTTC. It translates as CASSGRDRLGETQYF.